The 15 T cell receptor beta chains in this list originate from one sample, sequenced in a study of technical replicates of blood from a handful of donors. The data were produced by immunoSEQ multiplex PCR, yet TCRdb's version contains in-frame clones alone and is incomplete. This table holds tens of thousands of clones, about 95% found once. Sequencing was carried out using T cells isolated from PBMCs. Source of these receptors: a human donor in good health.

The chain uses TRBV19 and TRBJ1-5, with D hard to call. The ends were cut back, 3 bases at V and 3 bases at J, with 3 bases in the middle. This CDR3 region has 12 residues. The germline V gene encodes CDR1 LNHDA and CDR2 SQIVND (reference sequence). CDR3 amino acids: CASSMANQPQHF. Written as DNA, the CDR3 is TGTGCCAGTAGTATGGCCAATCAGCCCCAGCATTTT.

J is TRBJ1-2 and V is TRBV11-3; the match to TRBD1 covers 8 bases. The V gene end was trimmed by 4 bases and the J gene end by 12 bases; junction bases not matched to a gene: 7. Germline CDR1 reads SGHNT; CDR2 reads YENEEA. The CDR3 has 12 residues. This CDR3 is CASSSLGQAHTF. The CDR3 nucleotides are TGTGCCAGCAGCTCCCTGGGACAGGCACACACCTTC.

This sequence joins TRBV23-1 and TRBJ1-3; tentative D call: TRBD1 (6 bases). TRBV23-1 is treated as an ORF (open reading frame) with a function not yet certain. Between the trimmed V and J ends, which lost 0 bases and 0 bases, there was a span of 12 bases. The CDR3 runs 17 residues. In nucleotides, the CDR3 is TGCGCCAGCAGTCAATCGGGGGCAGGAACCTCTGGAAACACCATATATTTT. It specifies CASSQSGAGTSGNTIYF.

The V gene is TRBV7-9, the J gene TRBJ2-1, with D tentatively TRBD2 (6 bases). Germline V CDR1 and CDR2: SEHNR, FQNEAQ (reference sequence). Trimming removed 10 bases from V and 7 bases from J, with 14 bases in between. The CDR3 length is 12 residues. CDR3 nucleotide sequence: TGTGCCACCGGACTAACGCAGAATGAGCAGTTCTTC. As protein: CATGLTQNEQFF.

The chain carries TRBV30 and TRBJ1-1; TRBD1 might be the D (6 bases). The CDR3 runs to 14 residues. V was shortened by 7 bases and J by 4 bases, with 19 bases between the two germline ends. Per germline, CDR1 GTSNPN and CDR2 SVGIG (reference sequence). As DNA, the CDR3 is TGTGCCTTAAACCTCGGGGGAGGGGGCACTGAAGCTTTCTTT. It encodes CALNLGGGGTEAFF.

The chain employs TRBV5-4 and TRBJ2-3; tentatively, D is TRBD2 (6 bases). The V gene lost 1 base and the J gene lost 6 bases, with 15 bases spanning the gap. The CDR3 covers 15 residues. Per germline, CDR1 SGHNT and CDR2 YYREEE (reference sequence). The CDR3 bases are TGTGCCAGCAGCTTGATTGGCGGGATACCGGATACGCAGTATTTT. Translating gives CASSLIGGIPDTQYF.

CDR3 amino acids: CASSLRAKGNEQFF. The CDR3 nucleotides are TGTGCCAGCAGCTTGAGGGCGAAGGGGAATGAGCAGTTCTTC. The chain links TRBV5-6 to TRBJ2-1; TRBD1 is a possible D gene (5 bases). CDR1 is SGHDT, CDR2 YYEEEE, per germline. Trimming left V 1 base short and J 7 bases short, with 12 bases between. The CDR3 is made up of 14 amino acids.

This chain connects TRBV27 to TRBJ2-7; no reliable D call. The CDR3 totals 16 residues. Germline V gene lookup returns CDR1 MNHEY and CDR2 SMNVEV (reference sequence). V dropped 5 bases and J dropped 4 bases, with 21 bases sitting between them. CDR3 coding DNA: TGTGCCAGCAGTCCTTGGTTGGGCGAGATGATGTACGAGCAGTACTTC. Its protein product is CASSPWLGEMMYEQYF.

The rearrangement links TRBV9 to TRBJ2-2; TRBD2 matches at 9 bases. Germline V lookup: CDR1 SGDLS, CDR2 YYNGEE. Germline trimming cut 1 base from V and 3 bases from J; bases unmatched to any gene: 4. This CDR3 contains 16 residues. The CDR3 is CASSVSGRTDTGELFF. Here the CDR3 DNA reads TGTGCCAGCAGCGTAAGCGGGAGGACGGACACCGGGGAGCTGTTTTTT. Full variable domain (outside the CDR3, taken from reference TRBV9 and TRBJ2-2): DSGVTQTPKHLITATGQRVTLRCSPRSGDLSVYWYQQSLDQGLQFLIQYYNGEERAKGNILERFSAQQFPDLHSELNLSSLELGDSALYFCASSVSGRTDTGELFFGEGSRLTVL.

The chain joins TRBV19 to TRBJ2-7; D might be TRBD1 (6 bases). There are 12 residues in the CDR3. Germline V gives CDR1 LNHDA, CDR2 SQIVND (reference sequence). The ends were cut back, 10 bases at V and 1 base at J, with 11 bases in the middle. CDR3 sequence: CATSDSSYEQYF. For the CDR3, the DNA is TGTGCCACCTCGGACAGTTCCTACGAGCAGTACTTC.

V is TRBV18 and J is TRBJ2-6; tentative D call: TRBD2 (5 bases). The CDR3 extends over 14 amino acids. Trimming left V 6 bases short and J 4 bases short, with 10 bases between. Germline assignment: CDR1 KGHSH and CDR2 LQKENI. The CDR3 nucleotides read TGTGCCAGCTCCCCTTCGGGGGGGGCCAACGTCCTGACTTTC. Amino acids: CASSPSGGANVLTF.

J is TRBJ2-5 and V is TRBV19; 9 bases fit TRBD2. Per the germline V gene, CDR1 is LNHDA and CDR2 is SQIVND (reference sequence). The CDR3 spans 15 residues. V was clipped by 4 bases and J by 4 bases; unmatched bases: 7. CDR3 DNA sequence: TGTGCCAGTAGTAAGGCGGGAGGGTACGGAGAGACCCAGTACTTC. Translating gives CASSKAGGYGETQYF.

The chain is built from TRBV29-1 and TRBJ1-2, with D perhaps matching TRBD1 (6 bases). The V gene lost 5 bases and the J gene lost 6 bases, with 25 bases spanning the gap. CDR3 length equals 16 residues. The germline V gene encodes CDR1 SQVTM and CDR2 ANQGSEA. CDR3 DNA sequence: TGCAGCGTTCCTTGGGGGCAGGACACCACCGTACATGGCTACACCTTC. As protein: CSVPWGQDTTVHGYTF.

The chain employs TRBV30 and TRBJ1-1; 8 nucleotides match TRBD1. CDR3 size: 14 residues. Germline loops: CDR1 GTSNPN, CDR2 SVGIG (reference sequence). V lost 5 bases, J lost 5 bases, and 10 bases stayed unmatched. CDR3 amino acids: CAWRTGLVGTEAFF. The CDR3 DNA sequence: TGTGCCTGGCGGACAGGGCTAGTCGGAACTGAAGCTTTCTTT.

The count of this clone is one. The chain employs TRBV30 and TRBJ1-2; the match to TRBD1 covers 9 bases. The junction had 4 bases not matched to a gene; V was cut back by 0 bases and J by 8 bases. The V gene's germline CDR1 is GTSNPN and CDR2 SVGIG (reference sequence). This CDR3 is built from 13 residues. CDR3 loop: CAWSVQGADGYTF. The CDR3 DNA is TGTGCCTGGAGTGTACAGGGGGCGGACGGCTACACCTTC.